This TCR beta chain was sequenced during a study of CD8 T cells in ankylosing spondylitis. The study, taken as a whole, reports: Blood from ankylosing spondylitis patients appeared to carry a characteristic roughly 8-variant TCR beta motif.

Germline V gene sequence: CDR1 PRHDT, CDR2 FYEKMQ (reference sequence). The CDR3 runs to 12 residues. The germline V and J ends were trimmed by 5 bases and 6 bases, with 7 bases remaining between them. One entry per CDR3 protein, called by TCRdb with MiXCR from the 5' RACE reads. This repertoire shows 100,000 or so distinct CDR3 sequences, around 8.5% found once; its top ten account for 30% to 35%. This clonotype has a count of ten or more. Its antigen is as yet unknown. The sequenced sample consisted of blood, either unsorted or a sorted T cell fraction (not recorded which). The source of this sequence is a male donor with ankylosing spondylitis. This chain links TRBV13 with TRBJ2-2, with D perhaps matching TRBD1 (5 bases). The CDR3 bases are TGTGCCAGCAGCCGACAGTCCGGGGAGCTGTTTTTT. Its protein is CASSRQSGELFF.